This T cell receptor beta chain was recovered during a study of shared clonotypes between healthy human individuals. Germline V gene lookup returns CDR1 SGHNT and CDR2 YYREEE (reference sequence). The CDR3 is 17 residues long. Trimming removed 0 bases at V and 0 bases at J, with 13 bases between. The assay was immunoSEQ multiplex PCR, and TCRdb's table has in-frame clones only and misses some. The table records a few million clones, 95% of them present only once. J is TRBJ2-4 and V is TRBV5-4; D ambiguous. This receptor was identified in a man aged 18 to 29 in good health. The sample consisted of naive CD4+ T cells sorted from blood. The subset was: CD45RA+ positively selected. This chain's CDR3 is CASSLAENLLAKNIQYF. CDR3 sequence (DNA): TGTGCCAGCAGCTTGGCCGAAAACCTACTAGCCAAAAACATTCAGTACTTC.